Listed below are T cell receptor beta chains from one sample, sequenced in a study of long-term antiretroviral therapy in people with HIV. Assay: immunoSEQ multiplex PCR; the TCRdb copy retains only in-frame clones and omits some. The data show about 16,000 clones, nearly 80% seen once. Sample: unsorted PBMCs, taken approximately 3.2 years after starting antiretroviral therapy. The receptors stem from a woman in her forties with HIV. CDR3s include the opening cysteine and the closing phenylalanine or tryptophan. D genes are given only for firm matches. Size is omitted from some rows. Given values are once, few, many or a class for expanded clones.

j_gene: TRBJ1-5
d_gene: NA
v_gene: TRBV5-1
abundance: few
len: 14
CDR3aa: CASSPGEGSQPQHF
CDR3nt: TGCGCCAGCAGCCCCGGGGAGGGATCTCAGCCCCAGCATTTT

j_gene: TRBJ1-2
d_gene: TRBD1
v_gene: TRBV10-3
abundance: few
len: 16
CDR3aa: CAIRTPSEGQGDGYTF
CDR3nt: TGTGCCATCAGGACTCCTAGTGAGGGACAGGGAGATGGCTACACCTTC

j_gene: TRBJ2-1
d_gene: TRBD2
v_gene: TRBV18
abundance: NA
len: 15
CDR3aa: CASSPVSRGGGEQFF
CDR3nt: TGTGCCAGCTCACCAGTCTCGCGGGGGGGAGGTGAGCAGTTCTTC

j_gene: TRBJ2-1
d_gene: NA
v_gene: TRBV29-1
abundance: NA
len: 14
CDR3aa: CSVEGPGEFYEQFF
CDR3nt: TGCAGCGTTGAGGGGCCAGGTGAATTCTATGAGCAGTTCTTC

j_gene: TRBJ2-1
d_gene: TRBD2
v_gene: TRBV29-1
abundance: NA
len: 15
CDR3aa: CSVDYRTSGSNEQFF
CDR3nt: TGCAGCGTTGACTACCGGACTAGCGGAAGCAATGAGCAGTTCTTC

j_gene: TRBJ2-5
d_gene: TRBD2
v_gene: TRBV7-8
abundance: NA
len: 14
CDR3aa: CASSFRGGQETQYF
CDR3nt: TGTGCCAGCAGCTTTCGGGGGGGCCAAGAGACCCAGTACTTC

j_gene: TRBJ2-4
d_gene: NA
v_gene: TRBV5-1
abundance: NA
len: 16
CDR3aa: CASSLGPAGSLNIQYF
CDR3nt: TGCGCCAGCAGCTTGGGTCCGGCAGGGTCCCTAAACATTCAGTACTTC

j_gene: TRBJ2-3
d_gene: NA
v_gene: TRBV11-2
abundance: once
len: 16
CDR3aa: CASSLGANAVTDTQYF
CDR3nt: TGTGCCAGCAGCTTAGGGGCGAACGCCGTCACAGATACGCAGTATTTT

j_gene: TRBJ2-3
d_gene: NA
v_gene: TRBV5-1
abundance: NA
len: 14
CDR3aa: CASSLETDTDTQYF
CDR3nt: TGCGCCAGCAGCTTGGAGACGGACACAGATACGCAGTATTTT

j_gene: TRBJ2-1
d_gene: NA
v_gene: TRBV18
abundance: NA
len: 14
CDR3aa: CASSPRGIVNEQFF
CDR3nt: TGTGCCAGCTCACCACGTGGAATCGTCAATGAGCAGTTCTTC

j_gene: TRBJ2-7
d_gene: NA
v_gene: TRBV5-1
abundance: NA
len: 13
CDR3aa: CASSSRHSYEQYF
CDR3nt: TGCGCCAGCAGCTCCCGCCACTCCTACGAGCAGTACTTC

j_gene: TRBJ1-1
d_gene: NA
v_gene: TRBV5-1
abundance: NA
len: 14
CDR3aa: CASSLEGGDTEAFF
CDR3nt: TGCGCCAGCAGCTTGGAAGGGGGGGACACTGAAGCTTTCTTT

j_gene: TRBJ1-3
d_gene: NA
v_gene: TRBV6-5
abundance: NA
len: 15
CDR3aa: CASSYMGDSGNTIYF
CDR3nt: TGTGCCAGCAGTTATATGGGAGACTCTGGAAACACCATATATTTT

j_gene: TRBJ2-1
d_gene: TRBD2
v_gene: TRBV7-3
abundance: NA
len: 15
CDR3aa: CASSRGLAGGNEQFF
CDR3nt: TGTGCCAGCAGCCGAGGACTAGCGGGGGGCAATGAGCAGTTCTTC

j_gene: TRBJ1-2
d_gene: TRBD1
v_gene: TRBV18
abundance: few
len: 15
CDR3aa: CASSPGDRGLKRYTF
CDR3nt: TGTGCCAGCTCACCTGGGGACAGGGGGCTGAAGAGGTACACCTTC

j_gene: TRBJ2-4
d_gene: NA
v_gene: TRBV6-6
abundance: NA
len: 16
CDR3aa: CASSFGPLGTKNIQYF
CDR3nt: TGTGCCAGCAGTTTCGGGCCGTTGGGGACCAAAAACATTCAGTACTTC

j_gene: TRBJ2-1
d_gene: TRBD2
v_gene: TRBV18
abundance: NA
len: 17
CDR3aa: CASSSRLAGATYNEQFF
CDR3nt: TGTGCCAGCTCATCACGACTAGCGGGGGCTACCTACAATGAGCAGTTCTTC

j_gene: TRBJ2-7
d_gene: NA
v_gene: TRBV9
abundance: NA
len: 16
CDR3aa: CASSVAPGANVGEQYF
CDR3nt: TGTGCCAGCAGCGTAGCCCCTGGAGCAAACGTGGGCGAGCAGTACTTC

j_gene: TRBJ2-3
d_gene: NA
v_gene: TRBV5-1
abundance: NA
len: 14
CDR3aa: CASSSRHSTDTQYF
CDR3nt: TGCGCCAGCAGCTCGAGACACAGCACAGATACGCAGTATTTT

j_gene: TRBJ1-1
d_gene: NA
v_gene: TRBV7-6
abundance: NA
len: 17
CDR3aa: CASSYSGTLTRNTEAFF
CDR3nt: TGTGCCAGCAGCTATTCCGGGACACTGACCCGGAACACTGAAGCTTTCTTT

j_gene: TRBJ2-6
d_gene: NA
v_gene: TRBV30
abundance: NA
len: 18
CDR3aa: CAWSVKGGIPSGANVLTF
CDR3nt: TGTGCCTGGAGTGTGAAGGGGGGGATCCCCTCTGGGGCCAACGTCCTGACTTTC

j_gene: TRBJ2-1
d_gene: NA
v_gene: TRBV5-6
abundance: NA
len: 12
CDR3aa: CASSFYRTEQFF
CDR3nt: TGTGCCAGCAGCTTCTATCGGACTGAGCAGTTCTTC

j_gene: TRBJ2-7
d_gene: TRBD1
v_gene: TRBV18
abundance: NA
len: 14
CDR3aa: CASSAGTGGYEQYF
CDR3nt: TGTGCCAGCTCAGCCGGGACAGGGGGGTACGAGCAGTACTTC

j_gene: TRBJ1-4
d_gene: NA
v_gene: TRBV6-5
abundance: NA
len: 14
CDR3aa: CASSYSGEGVKLFF
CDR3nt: TGTGCCAGCAGTTACTCCGGGGAAGGAGTAAAACTGTTTTTT

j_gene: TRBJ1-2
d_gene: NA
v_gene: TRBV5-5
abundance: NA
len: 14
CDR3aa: CASSLEGGGHGYTF
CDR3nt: TGTGCCAGCAGCTTGGAGGGAGGGGGGCATGGCTACACCTTC

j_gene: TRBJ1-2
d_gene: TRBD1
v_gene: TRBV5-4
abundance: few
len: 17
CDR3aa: CASSPGGRTGAVYGYTF
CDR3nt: TGTGCCAGCAGCCCTGGAGGGCGGACAGGGGCAGTCTATGGCTACACCTTC

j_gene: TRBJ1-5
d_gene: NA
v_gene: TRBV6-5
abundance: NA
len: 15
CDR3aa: CASSYTMDGTQPQHF
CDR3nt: TGTGCCAGCAGTTACACCATGGACGGTACGCAGCCCCAGCATTTT

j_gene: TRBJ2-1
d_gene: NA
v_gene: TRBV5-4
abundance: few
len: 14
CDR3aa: CASSYRDRTHEQFF
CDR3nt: TGTGCCAGCAGCTACCGGGACCGAACCCATGAGCAGTTCTTC

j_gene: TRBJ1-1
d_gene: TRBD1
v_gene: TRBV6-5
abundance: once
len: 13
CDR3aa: CASSYGTGAGAFF
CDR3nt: TGTGCCAGCAGTTACGGGACAGGAGCTGGAGCTTTCTTT

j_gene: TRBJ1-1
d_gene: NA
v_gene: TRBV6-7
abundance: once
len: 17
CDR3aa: CASSRAVSMESNTEAFF
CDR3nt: TGTGCCAGCAGTCGGGCGGTAAGCATGGAGTCGAACACTGAAGCTTTCTTT

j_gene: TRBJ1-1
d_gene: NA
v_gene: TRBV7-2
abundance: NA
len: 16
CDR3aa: CASSPPTGKMNTEAFF
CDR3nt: TGTGCCAGCAGCCCGCCGACAGGTAAAATGAACACTGAAGCTTTCTTT

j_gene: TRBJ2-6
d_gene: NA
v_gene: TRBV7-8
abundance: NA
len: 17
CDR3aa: CASSLVPRGSGANVLTF
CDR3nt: TGTGCCAGCAGCTTAGTCCCGCGGGGATCTGGGGCCAACGTCCTGACTTTC

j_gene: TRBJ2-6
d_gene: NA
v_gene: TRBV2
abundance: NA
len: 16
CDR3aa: CASREAAASGANVLTF
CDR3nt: TGTGCCAGCAGGGAGGCTGCGGCCTCTGGGGCCAACGTCCTGACTTTC

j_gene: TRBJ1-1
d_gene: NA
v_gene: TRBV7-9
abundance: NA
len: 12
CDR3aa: CASSSVGTEAFF
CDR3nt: TGTGCCAGCAGCTCCGTAGGGACTGAAGCTTTCTTT

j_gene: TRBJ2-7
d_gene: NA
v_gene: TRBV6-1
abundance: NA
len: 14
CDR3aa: CASRRDASSYEQYF
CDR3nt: TGTGCCAGCAGGAGGGACGCTAGCTCCTACGAGCAGTACTTC

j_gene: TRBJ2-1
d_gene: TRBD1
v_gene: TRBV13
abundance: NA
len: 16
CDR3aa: CASSGMDRMENNEQFF
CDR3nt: TGTGCCAGCAGCGGCATGGACAGGATGGAAAACAATGAGCAGTTCTTC

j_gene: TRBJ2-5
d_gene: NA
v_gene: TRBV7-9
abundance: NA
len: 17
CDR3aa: CASSLDPRGGGGETQYF
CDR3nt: TGTGCCAGCAGCTTAGATCCCCGGGGCGGGGGCGGAGAGACCCAGTACTTC

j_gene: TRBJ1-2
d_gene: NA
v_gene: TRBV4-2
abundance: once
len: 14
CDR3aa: CASSQELQGYGYTF
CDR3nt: TGTGCCAGCAGCCAAGAATTACAGGGATATGGCTACACCTTC

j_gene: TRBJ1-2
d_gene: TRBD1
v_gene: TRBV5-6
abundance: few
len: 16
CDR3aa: CASSLAGGQAIYGYTF
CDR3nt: TGTGCCAGCAGCTTGGCCGGGGGACAGGCTATCTATGGCTACACCTTC

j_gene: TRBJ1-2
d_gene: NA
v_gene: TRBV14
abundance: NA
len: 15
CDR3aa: CASSPGAGADLGYTF
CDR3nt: TGTGCCAGCAGCCCCGGAGCAGGGGCGGATCTTGGCTACACCTTC

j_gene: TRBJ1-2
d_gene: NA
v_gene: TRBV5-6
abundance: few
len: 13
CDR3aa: CASSLSINYGYTF
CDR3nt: TGTGCCAGCAGCCTATCAATTAACTATGGCTACACCTTC

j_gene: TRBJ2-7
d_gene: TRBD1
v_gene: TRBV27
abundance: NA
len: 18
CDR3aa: CASSPRTGGDVEAYEQYF
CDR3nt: TGTGCCAGCAGTCCCCGGACAGGGGGCGACGTGGAGGCCTACGAGCAGTACTTC

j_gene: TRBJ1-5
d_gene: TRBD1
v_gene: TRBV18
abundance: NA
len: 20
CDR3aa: CASSPRVIGTGTGSNQPQHF
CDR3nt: TGTGCCAGCTCACCTCGGGTTATCGGGACAGGGACGGGTAGCAATCAGCCCCAGCATTTT

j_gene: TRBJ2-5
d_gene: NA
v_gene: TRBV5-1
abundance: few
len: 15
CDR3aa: CASSLGTRVPETQYF
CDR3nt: TGCGCCAGCAGCTTGGGAACCAGGGTGCCGGAGACCCAGTACTTC

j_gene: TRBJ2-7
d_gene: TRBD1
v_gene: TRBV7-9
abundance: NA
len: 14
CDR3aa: CATDGQVNSYEQYF
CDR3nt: TGTGCCACGGACGGACAGGTCAACTCCTACGAGCAGTACTTC

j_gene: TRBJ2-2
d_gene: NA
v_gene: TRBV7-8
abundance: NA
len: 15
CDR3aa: CASSLEGVGTGELFF
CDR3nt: TGTGCCAGCAGCTTAGAGGGGGTCGGGACCGGGGAGCTGTTTTTT

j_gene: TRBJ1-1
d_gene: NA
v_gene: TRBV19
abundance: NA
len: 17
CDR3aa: CASSRIVFGQSRTEAFF
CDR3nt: TGTGCCAGTAGTAGAATCGTATTCGGACAGAGTCGGACTGAAGCTTTCTTT

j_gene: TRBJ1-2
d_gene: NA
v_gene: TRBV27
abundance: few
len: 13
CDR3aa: CASSLGRIYGYTF
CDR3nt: TGTGCCAGCAGTTTAGGGCGGATTTATGGCTACACCTTC

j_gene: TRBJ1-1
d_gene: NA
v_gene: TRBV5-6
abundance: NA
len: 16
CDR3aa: CASSYPAKSRGAEAFF
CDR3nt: TGTGCCAGCAGCTATCCGGCCAAATCACGGGGAGCTGAAGCTTTCTTT